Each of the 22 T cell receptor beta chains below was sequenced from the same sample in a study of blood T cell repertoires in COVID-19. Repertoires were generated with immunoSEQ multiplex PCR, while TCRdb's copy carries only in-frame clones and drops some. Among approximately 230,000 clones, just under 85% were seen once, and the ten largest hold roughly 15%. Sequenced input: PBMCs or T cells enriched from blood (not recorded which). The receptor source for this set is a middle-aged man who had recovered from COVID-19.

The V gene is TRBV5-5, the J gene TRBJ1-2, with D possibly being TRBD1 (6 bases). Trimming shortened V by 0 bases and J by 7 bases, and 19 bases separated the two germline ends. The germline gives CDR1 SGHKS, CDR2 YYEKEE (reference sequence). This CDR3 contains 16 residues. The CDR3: CASSLGFRPPGVGYTF. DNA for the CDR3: TGTGCCAGCAGCTTGGGATTCCGACCGCCAGGGGTTGGCTACACCTTC.

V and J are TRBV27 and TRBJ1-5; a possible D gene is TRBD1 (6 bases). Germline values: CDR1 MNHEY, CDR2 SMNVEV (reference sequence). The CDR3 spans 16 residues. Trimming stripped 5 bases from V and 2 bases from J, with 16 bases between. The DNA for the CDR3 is TGTGCCAGCAGTGTACAGGGTTGGTATGGCAATCAGCCCCAGCATTTT. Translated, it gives CASSVQGWYGNQPQHF.

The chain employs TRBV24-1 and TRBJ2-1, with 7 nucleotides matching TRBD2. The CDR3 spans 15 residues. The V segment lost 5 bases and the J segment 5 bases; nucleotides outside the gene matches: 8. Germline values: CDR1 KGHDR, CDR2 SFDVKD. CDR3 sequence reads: CATSAVAGPHNEQFF. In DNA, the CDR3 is TGTGCCACCAGTGCCGTAGCGGGTCCCCACAATGAGCAGTTCTTC.

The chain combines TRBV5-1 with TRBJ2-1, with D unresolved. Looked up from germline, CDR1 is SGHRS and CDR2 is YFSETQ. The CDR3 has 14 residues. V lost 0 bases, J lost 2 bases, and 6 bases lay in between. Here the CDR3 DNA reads TGCGCCAGCAGCTTGGATCAGGCCTACAATGAGCAGTTCTTC. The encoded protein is CASSLDQAYNEQFF.

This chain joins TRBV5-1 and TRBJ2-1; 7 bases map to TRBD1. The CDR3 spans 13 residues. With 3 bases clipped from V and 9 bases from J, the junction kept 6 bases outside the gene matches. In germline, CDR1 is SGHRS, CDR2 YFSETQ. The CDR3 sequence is CASSWNRDSEQFF. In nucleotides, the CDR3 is TGCGCCAGCAGCTGGAACAGGGACAGTGAGCAGTTCTTC.

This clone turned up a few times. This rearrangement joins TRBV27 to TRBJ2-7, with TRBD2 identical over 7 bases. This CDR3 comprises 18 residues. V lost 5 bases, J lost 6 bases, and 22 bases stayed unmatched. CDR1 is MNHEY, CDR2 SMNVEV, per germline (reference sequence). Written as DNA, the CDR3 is TGTGCCAGCAGTCCCGGCCTTAGTTCGAGGACTAGGCTCGTCGAGCAGTACTTC. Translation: CASSPGLSSRTRLVEQYF.

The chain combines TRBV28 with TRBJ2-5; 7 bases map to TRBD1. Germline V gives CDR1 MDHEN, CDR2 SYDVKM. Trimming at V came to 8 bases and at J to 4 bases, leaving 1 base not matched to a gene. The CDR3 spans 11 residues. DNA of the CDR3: TGTGCCAGCGCAGGGGGAGAGACCCAGTACTTC. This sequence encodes CASAGGETQYF.

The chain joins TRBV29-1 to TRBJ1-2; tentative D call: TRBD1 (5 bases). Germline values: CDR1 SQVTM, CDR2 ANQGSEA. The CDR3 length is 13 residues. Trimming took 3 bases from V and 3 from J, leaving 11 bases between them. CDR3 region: CSVERGVDYGYTF. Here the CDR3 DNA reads TGCAGCGTTGAGCGGGGGGTGGACTATGGCTACACCTTC.

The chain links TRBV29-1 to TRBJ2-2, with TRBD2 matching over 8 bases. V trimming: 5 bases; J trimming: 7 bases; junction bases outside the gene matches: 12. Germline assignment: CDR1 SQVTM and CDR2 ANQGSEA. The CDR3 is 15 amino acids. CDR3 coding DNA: TGCAGCGTTCGCCACGGCGGGAGGCGAGGCGGGGAGCTGTTTTTT. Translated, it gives CSVRHGGRRGGELFF.

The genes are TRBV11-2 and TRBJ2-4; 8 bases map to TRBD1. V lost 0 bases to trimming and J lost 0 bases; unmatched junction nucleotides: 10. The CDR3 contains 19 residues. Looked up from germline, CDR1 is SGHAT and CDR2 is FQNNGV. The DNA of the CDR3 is TGTGCCAGCAGCTTAGAGGGGCGACAGGGGAAGTCAGCCAAAAACATTCAGTACTTC. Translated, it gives CASSLEGRQGKSAKNIQYF.

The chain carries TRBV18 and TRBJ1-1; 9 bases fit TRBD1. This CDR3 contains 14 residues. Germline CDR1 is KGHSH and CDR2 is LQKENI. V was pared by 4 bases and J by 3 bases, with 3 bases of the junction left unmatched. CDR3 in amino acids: CASSQRQGDTEAFF. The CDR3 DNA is TGTGCCAGCTCACAAAGACAGGGGGACACTGAAGCTTTCTTT.

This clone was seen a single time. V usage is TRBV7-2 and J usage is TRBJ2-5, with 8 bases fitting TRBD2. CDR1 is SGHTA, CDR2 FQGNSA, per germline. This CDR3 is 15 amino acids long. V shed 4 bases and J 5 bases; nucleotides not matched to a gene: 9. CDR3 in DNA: TGTGCCAGCAGCTCGCAAGCGGGGGAGGGGGAGACCCAGTACTTC. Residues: CASSSQAGEGETQYF.

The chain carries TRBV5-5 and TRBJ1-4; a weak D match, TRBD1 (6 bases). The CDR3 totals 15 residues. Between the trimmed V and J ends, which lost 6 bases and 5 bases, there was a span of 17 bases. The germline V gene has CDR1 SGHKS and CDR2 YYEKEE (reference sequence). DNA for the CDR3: TGTGCCAGCACCCTCCCATCGCAGGGGAATGAAAAACTGTTTTTT. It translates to CASTLPSQGNEKLFF. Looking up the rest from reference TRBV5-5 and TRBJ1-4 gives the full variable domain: DAGVTQSPTHLIKTRGQQVTLRCSPISGHKSVSWYQQVLGQGPQFIFQYYEKEERGRGNFPDRFSARQFPNYSSELNVNALLLGDSALYLCASTLPSQGNEKLFFGSGTQLSVL.

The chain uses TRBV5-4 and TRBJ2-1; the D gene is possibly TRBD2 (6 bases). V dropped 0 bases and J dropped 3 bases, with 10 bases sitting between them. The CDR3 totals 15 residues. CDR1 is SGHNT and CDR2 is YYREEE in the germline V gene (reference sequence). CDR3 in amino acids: CASSLAREYYNEQFF. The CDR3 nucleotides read TGTGCCAGCAGCTTGGCTCGGGAGTACTACAATGAGCAGTTCTTC.

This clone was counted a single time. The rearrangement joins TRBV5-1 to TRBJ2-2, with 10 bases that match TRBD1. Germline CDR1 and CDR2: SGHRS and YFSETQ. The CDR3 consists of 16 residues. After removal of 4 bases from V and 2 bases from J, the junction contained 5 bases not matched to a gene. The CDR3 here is CASSPGQGDNTGELFF. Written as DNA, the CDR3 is TGCGCCAGCAGCCCCGGACAGGGGGATAACACCGGGGAGCTGTTTTTT.

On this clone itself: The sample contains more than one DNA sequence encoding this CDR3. CDR3 loop: CASSLQGTYEQYF. CDR3 nucleotides: TGCGCCAGCAGCTTGCAGGGTACCTACGAGCAGTACTTC. The chain recombines TRBV5-1 with TRBJ2-7, with TRBD1 as a possible D gene (5 bases). Trimming pared 1 base from V and 2 bases from J, leaving 7 bases between. The CDR3 is 13 amino acids. Germline V gene data show CDR1 as SGHRS and CDR2 as YFSETQ. Filled out from reference TRBV5-1 and TRBJ2-7, the complete variable domain reads KAGVTQTPRYLIKTRGQQVTLSCSPISGHRSVSWYQQTPGQGLQFLFEYFSETQRNKGNFPGRFSGRQFSNSRSEMNVSTLELGDSALYLCASSLQGTYEQYFGPGTRLTVT.

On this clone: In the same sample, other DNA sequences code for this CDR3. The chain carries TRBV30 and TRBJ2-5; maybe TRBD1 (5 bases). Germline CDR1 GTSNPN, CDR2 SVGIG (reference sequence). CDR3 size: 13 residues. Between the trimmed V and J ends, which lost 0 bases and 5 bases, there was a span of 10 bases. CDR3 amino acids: CAWSVSGKETQYF. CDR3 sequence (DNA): TGTGCCTGGAGTGTATCAGGGAAGGAGACCCAGTACTTC.

In DNA form, the CDR3 reads TGTGCCAGCAGTGAATACCGCAGGGACTATGGCTACACCTTC. Its translation: CASSEYRRDYGYTF. The chain has TRBV6-1 and TRBJ1-2; D possibly corresponds to TRBD1 (5 bases). The CDR3 sequence is 14 residues long. Between the trimmed V and J ends, which lost 2 bases and 3 bases, there was a span of 10 bases. Germline CDR1 and CDR2: MNHNS and SASEGT.

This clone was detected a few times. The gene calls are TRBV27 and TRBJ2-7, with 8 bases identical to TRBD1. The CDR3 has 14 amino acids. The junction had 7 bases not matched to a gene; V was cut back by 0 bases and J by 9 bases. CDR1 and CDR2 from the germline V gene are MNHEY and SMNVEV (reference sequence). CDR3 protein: CASSLSPGQGLQYF. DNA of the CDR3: TGTGCCAGCAGTTTATCCCCCGGACAGGGACTGCAGTACTTC.

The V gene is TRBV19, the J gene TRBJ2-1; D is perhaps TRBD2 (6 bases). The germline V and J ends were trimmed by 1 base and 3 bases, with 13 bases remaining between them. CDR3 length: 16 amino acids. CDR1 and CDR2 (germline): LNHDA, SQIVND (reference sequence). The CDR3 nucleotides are TGTGCCAGTAGTATAGTGGCGGGGATCTACTACAATGAGCAGTTCTTC. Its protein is CASSIVAGIYYNEQFF. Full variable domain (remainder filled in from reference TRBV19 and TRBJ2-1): DGGITQSPKYLFRKEGQNVTLSCEQNLNHDAMYWYRQDPGQGLRLIYYSQIVNDFQKGDIAEGYSVSREKKESFPLTVTSAQKNPTAFYLCASSIVAGIYYNEQFFGPGTRLTVL.

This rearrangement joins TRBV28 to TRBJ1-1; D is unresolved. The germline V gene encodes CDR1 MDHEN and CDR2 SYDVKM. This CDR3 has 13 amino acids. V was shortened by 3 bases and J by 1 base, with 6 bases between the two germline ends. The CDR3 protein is CASSFFRNTEAFF. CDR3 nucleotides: TGTGCCAGCAGTTTCTTTAGGAACACTGAAGCTTTCTTT.

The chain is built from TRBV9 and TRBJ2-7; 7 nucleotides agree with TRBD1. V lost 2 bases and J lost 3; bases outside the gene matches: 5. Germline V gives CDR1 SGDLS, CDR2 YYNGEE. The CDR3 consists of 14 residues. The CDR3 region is CASSVRTGNYEQYF. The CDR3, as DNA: TGTGCCAGCAGCGTTCGGACAGGAAACTACGAGCAGTACTTC.